The 31 T cell receptor beta chains below all came from one sample that was sequenced in a study of T cell responses to AZD1222 COVID-19 vaccine. The table came from immunoSEQ multiplex PCR; TCRdb's copy has only in-frame clones and leaves some out. This table holds about 99,000 clones, roughly 88% found once. Sequenced here: peripheral blood, sampled on day 0 of AZD1222 vaccination. All receptors come from an adult in good health.

This clone was observed once. The V call is TRBV6-5, the J call TRBJ1-2; TRBD1 aligns across 7 bases. Germline-derived CDR1 and CDR2 are MNHEY and SVGAGI. Germline trimming cut 6 bases from V and 4 bases from J; bases unmatched to any gene: 8. The CDR3 consists of 14 residues. This CDR3 reads CASRHRGTSYGYTF. The CDR3 nucleotides are TGTGCCAGCAGACACAGGGGTACTAGCTATGGCTACACCTTC.

J is TRBJ2-7 and V is TRBV6-4; the match to TRBD1 covers 7 bases. J gave up 6 bases and V 0 bases, and 23 bases lay outside the gene matches. The CDR3 is made up of 20 amino acids. Germline CDR1 and CDR2: MRHNA and SNTAGT. The CDR3 nucleotides are TGTGCCAGCAGTGACTCGACTTGGGCCAGGGGGTTACGGATTGTCGCCGAGCAGTACTTC. It codes for CASSDSTWARGLRIVAEQYF.

The chain recombines TRBV4-1 with TRBJ1-5; D not resolved. From germline, CDR1 is MGHRA and CDR2 YSYEKL. V shed 0 bases and J shed 7 bases, with 7 bases lying between them. The CDR3 consists of 13 residues. In DNA, the CDR3 is TGCGCCAGCAGCCAAGAGGGCCCCCAGCCCCAGCATTTT. Residues: CASSQEGPQPQHF.

The chain joins TRBV11-2 to TRBJ1-4, with D perhaps TRBD1 (5 bases). CDR3 length: 14 residues. Trimming removed 0 bases at V and 12 bases at J, with 14 bases between. The germline gives CDR1 SGHAT, CDR2 FQNNGV. The CDR3 DNA follows: TGTGCCAGCAGCTTAGAACAGGAGAGGGGAGAACTGTTTTTT. Translated: CASSLEQERGELFF.

This chain joins TRBV27 and TRBJ1-2, with no clear D. This CDR3 comprises 14 residues. Trimming cost V 3 bases and J 12 bases, with 20 bases left between them. Germline CDR1 is MNHEY and CDR2 is SMNVEV (reference sequence). The CDR3 DNA reads as TGTGCCAGCAGTTTCCTATTCCCCCCAGAATCAGACACCTTC. This sequence encodes CASSFLFPPESDTF.

This chain connects TRBV15 to TRBJ1-2; no clear D. This CDR3 contains 13 residues. Per germline, CDR1 LNHNV and CDR2 YYDKDF (reference sequence). V was trimmed by 6 bases and J by 3 bases, leaving 11 bases between them. The CDR3 protein is CATSTPADYGYTF. CDR3 coding DNA: TGTGCCACCAGTACTCCGGCGGACTATGGCTACACCTTC.

The chain employs TRBV7-9 and TRBJ2-3, with D hard to call. Germline V gene data show CDR1 as SEHNR and CDR2 as FQNEAQ (reference sequence). V dropped 5 bases and J dropped 0 bases, with 9 bases sitting between them. There are 14 residues in the CDR3. This chain's CDR3 is CASSPARSTDTQYF. CDR3 bases: TGTGCCAGCAGCCCCGCTAGAAGCACAGATACGCAGTATTTT.

The chain carries TRBV7-9 and TRBJ1-1, with 10 bases lining up with TRBD1. CDR3 length: 16 residues. Trimming took 0 bases from V and 4 from J; bases not matched to a gene: 5. In germline, CDR1 is SEHNR, CDR2 FQNEAQ (reference sequence). CDR3 coding DNA: TGTGCCAGCAGCTTAGCTCGACAGGGGGCAGGCACTGAAGCTTTCTTT. Protein: CASSLARQGAGTEAFF.

This clone was observed a few times. The chain employs TRBV4-3 and TRBJ2-7; 7 bases agree with TRBD2. V trimming: 1 base; J trimming: 0 bases; junction bases outside the gene matches: 3. The CDR3 is 15 residues long. Per germline, CDR1 LGHNA and CDR2 YSLEER. CDR3 region: CASSQGLADSYEQYF. CDR3 in DNA: TGCGCCAGCAGCCAAGGGCTAGCGGACTCCTACGAGCAGTACTTC.

The rearrangement links TRBV9 to TRBJ2-1; possibly TRBD2 for D (6 bases). The CDR3 extends over 14 amino acids. Trimming stripped 0 bases from V and 4 bases from J, with 8 bases between. Germline V gene lookup returns CDR1 SGDLS and CDR2 YYNGEE. CDR3 nucleotides: TGTGCCAGCAGCGTAGCGGGGGAGTACAATGAGCAGTTCTTC. Translation gives CASSVAGEYNEQFF.

The genes are TRBV5-1 and TRBJ1-1; no clear D. CDR3 length: 15 amino acids. Germline V gives CDR1 SGHRS, CDR2 YFSETQ. V lost 4 bases and J lost 1, with 14 bases in between. This CDR3 is CASSLGLQANTEAFF. CDR3 DNA: TGCGCCAGCAGCCTGGGCCTCCAGGCGAACACTGAAGCTTTCTTT.

The V gene is TRBV7-8, the J gene TRBJ2-1; no reliable D call. CDR1 is SGHVS and CDR2 is FQNEAQ in the germline V gene. The CDR3 sequence is 13 residues long. Trimming shortened V by 5 bases and J by 1 base, and 6 bases separated the two germline ends. The CDR3 DNA sequence: TGTGCCAGCAGCCCCGGGTCCTACAATGAGCAGTTCTTC. This encodes CASSPGSYNEQFF.

The chain carries TRBV10-3 and TRBJ1-2; possible D gene TRBD1, 5 bases. V lost 3 bases, J lost 6 bases, and 14 bases lay in between. CDR1 is ENHRY and CDR2 is SYGVKD in the germline V gene. This CDR3 comprises 14 residues. In nucleotides, the CDR3 is TGTGCCATCAGTGAATTTGGGGGGAATGATGGCTACACCTTC. This translates into CAISEFGGNDGYTF.

This chain connects TRBV27 to TRBJ2-1; 7 bases match TRBD2. J gave up 6 bases and V 1 base, and 6 bases lay outside the gene matches. The CDR3 length is 15 residues. The germline CDR1 and CDR2 sequences are MNHEY and SMNVEV (reference sequence). CDR3 residues: CASSLYTGEGNEQFF. CDR3 coding DNA: TGTGCCAGCAGTTTATATACGGGGGAGGGCAATGAGCAGTTCTTC.

The chain has TRBV19 and TRBJ2-2, with 8 positions matching TRBD1. CDR1 and CDR2 (germline): LNHDA, SQIVND (reference sequence). V gave up 1 base and J gave up 6 bases; unmatched junction bases: 10. The CDR3 runs to 17 residues. CDR3 region: CASSIGDRQGWAGELFF. Here the CDR3 DNA reads TGTGCCAGTAGTATAGGGGACCGACAGGGGTGGGCCGGGGAGCTGTTTTTT.

The chain recombines TRBV4-1 with TRBJ1-3, with TRBD1 as a possible D gene (6 bases). The CDR3 sequence is 16 residues long. V lost 0 bases to trimming and J lost 4 bases, with 13 bases between them. The V gene's germline CDR1 is MGHRA and CDR2 YSYEKL. In DNA form, the CDR3 reads TGCGCCAGCAGCCAAGACGCGTCAGGGGTCGGAAACACCATATATTTT. Residues: CASSQDASGVGNTIYF.

This clone was detected only once. J is TRBJ2-3 and V is TRBV30, with 11 bases that match TRBD2. Trimming took 2 bases from V and 4 from J; bases not matched to a gene: 2. CDR3 length: 14 residues. Germline lookup yields CDR1 GTSNPN and CDR2 SVGIG (reference sequence). CDR3 sequence: CAWSLSGGADTQYF. In nucleotides, the CDR3 is TGTGCCTGGAGTCTTAGCGGGGGGGCAGATACGCAGTATTTT.

On this clone: Distinct nucleotide sequences in the sample also encode this CDR3. The V call is TRBV11-2, the J call TRBJ2-7; 7 nucleotides agree with TRBD2. Germline loops: CDR1 SGHAT, CDR2 FQNNGV. The V gene end was trimmed by 2 bases and the J gene end by 0 bases; junction bases not matched to a gene: 1. The CDR3 has 14 amino acids. CDR3 sequence (DNA): TGTGCCAGCAGCTTAAGCGGGGTCTCCTACGAGCAGTACTTC. Residues: CASSLSGVSYEQYF.

In its sample, this clone was seen once. The rearrangement links TRBV27 to TRBJ2-1, with TRBD1 as a possible D gene (5 bases). This CDR3 spans 15 amino acids. The germline V gene has CDR1 MNHEY and CDR2 SMNVEV (reference sequence). V shed 3 bases and J shed 0 bases, with 9 bases lying between them. CDR3 sequence reads: CASSLGPISYNEQFF. CDR3 DNA: TGTGCCAGCAGTTTGGGGCCTATCTCCTACAATGAGCAGTTCTTC.

This clone was recorded once. The chain uses TRBV7-9 and TRBJ1-1; D is perhaps TRBD1 (6 bases). The V end lost 1 base, the J end lost 5 bases, and 11 bases lay between the germline ends. The CDR3 runs to 14 residues. Germline lookup yields CDR1 SEHNR and CDR2 FQNEAQ (reference sequence). CDR3 coding DNA: TGTGCCAGCAGCTTAGTGGCGGGGGCGACTGAAGCTTTCTTT. Residues: CASSLVAGATEAFF.

The V call is TRBV6-2 or TRBV6-3, the J call TRBJ1-2; tentative D call: TRBD1 (5 bases). In germline, CDR1 is MNHEY, CDR2 SVGEGT. The CDR3 is 13 amino acids. V was shortened by 2 bases and J by 6 bases, with 10 bases between the two germline ends. The CDR3 here is CASSYGAGNGYTF. As DNA, the CDR3 is TGTGCCAGCAGTTACGGGGCAGGGAATGGCTACACCTTC.

This clone has a single count. This chain joins TRBV4-3 and TRBJ2-1; TRBD2 agrees at 9 bases. There are 16 residues in the CDR3. V lost 0 bases to trimming and J lost 9 bases; unmatched junction nucleotides: 9. In germline, CDR1 is LGHNA, CDR2 YSLEER. The CDR3 coding sequence is TGCGCCAGCAGCCAAGATTGGCTAGCGGGGAGGCTTGAGCAGTTCTTC. Translated, it gives CASSQDWLAGRLEQFF.

The rearrangement joins TRBV6-5 to TRBJ2-1; D is ambiguous. The V gene's germline CDR1 is MNHEY and CDR2 SVGAGI. This CDR3 comprises 14 residues. V lost 2 bases, J lost 5 bases, and 10 bases lay in between. CDR3 coding DNA: TGTGCCAGCAGTTACGAATCTACCCACAATGAGCAGTTCTTC. As protein: CASSYESTHNEQFF.

This chain connects TRBV6-5 to TRBJ2-7, with a tentative D call TRBD2 (6 bases). CDR3 length: 14 amino acids. Germline lookup yields CDR1 MNHEY and CDR2 SVGAGI. V shed 0 bases and J shed 6 bases, with 12 bases lying between them. In nucleotides, the CDR3 is TGTGCCAGCAGTTACTCGGGAGGCAGCGGCGAGCAGTACTTC. Its protein is CASSYSGGSGEQYF.

The chain links TRBV9 to TRBJ2-2; D unresolved. CDR3 length equals 18 residues. Trimming removed 0 bases at V and 4 bases at J, with 19 bases between. Germline V gives CDR1 SGDLS, CDR2 YYNGEE. CDR3 in amino acids: CASSVVPFGAGSTGELFF. The CDR3 DNA sequence: TGTGCCAGCAGCGTAGTCCCCTTTGGAGCTGGCAGCACCGGGGAGCTGTTTTTT.

V is TRBV6-4 and J is TRBJ1-1; perhaps TRBD1 as D (6 bases). Trimming removed 6 bases from V and 9 bases from J, with 17 bases in between. The germline V gene encodes CDR1 MRHNA and CDR2 SNTAGT. This CDR3 is 13 amino acids long. In DNA, the CDR3 is TGTGCCAGCAGAATCAACCCGGGACATCAAGCTTTCTTT. It translates to CASRINPGHQAFF.

V and J are TRBV19 and TRBJ1-2; D is undetermined. The CDR3 extends over 15 amino acids. CDR1 and CDR2 from the germline V gene are LNHDA and SQIVND (reference sequence). Trimming took 7 bases from V and 1 from J, leaving 16 bases between them. The CDR3 sequence: CASKGRTSHNYGYTF. CDR3 bases: TGTGCCAGTAAAGGGAGGACTAGTCATAACTATGGCTACACCTTC.

The chain employs TRBV15 and TRBJ2-2, with 9 nucleotides matching TRBD1. The junction had 9 bases not matched to a gene; V was cut back by 7 bases and J by 6 bases. The CDR3 spans 15 residues. CDR1 and CDR2 (germline): LNHNV, YYDKDF (reference sequence). CDR3 sequence reads: CATKPGQGIPGELFF. For the CDR3, the DNA is TGTGCCACCAAGCCGGGACAGGGAATCCCCGGGGAGCTGTTTTTT.

The chain employs TRBV7-2 and TRBJ1-2; D may be TRBD1 (6 bases). Germline loops: CDR1 SGHTA, CDR2 FQGNSA. V was cut by 1 base and J by 8 bases, with 11 bases left in between. This CDR3 spans 13 amino acids. The CDR3 nucleotides are TGTGCCAGCAGCTTAGGGGGGCAGTACGGCTACACCTTC. Its protein product is CASSLGGQYGYTF.

The chain combines TRBV4-1 with TRBJ2-1, with TRBD1 matching over 7 bases. Germline CDR1 MGHRA, CDR2 YSYEKL. CDR3 size: 14 residues. J lost 5 bases, V lost 4 bases, and 5 bases had no gene match. The CDR3 reads CASSLRQGHNEQFF. Written as DNA, the CDR3 is TGCGCCAGCAGCCTACGACAGGGCCACAATGAGCAGTTCTTC.

The rearrangement links TRBV5-4 to TRBJ2-5; D is undetermined. This CDR3 contains 14 residues. V shed 0 bases and J shed 2 bases, with 8 bases lying between them. In germline, CDR1 is SGHNT, CDR2 YYREEE (reference sequence). The CDR3 spells CASSLGGLQETQYF. The CDR3 nucleotides read TGTGCCAGCAGCTTGGGTGGGCTACAAGAGACCCAGTACTTC. Supplemented by reference TRBV5-4 and TRBJ2-5, the full variable domain reads ETGVTQSPTHLIKTRGQQVTLRCSSQSGHNTVSWYQQALGQGPQFIFQYYREEENGRGNFPPRFSGLQFPNYSSELNVNALELDDSALYLCASSLGGLQETQYFGPGTRLLVL.